This T cell receptor beta chain comes out of a study of technical replicates of blood from a handful of donors. Clones were read by immunoSEQ multiplex PCR, and TCRdb kept only the in-frame ones, dropping some. Of 56,000 or so clones listed, 90% to 95% are singletons. Trimming stripped 0 bases from V and 1 base from J, with 8 bases between. The CDR3 has 15 residues. Per germline, CDR1 LNHNV and CDR2 YYDKDF (reference sequence). Sequenced input: PBMCs. This clonotype was sampled from a human donor in good health. Some clones in this sample may be carry-over from other donors' samples. The chain uses TRBV15 and TRBJ2-3; no definite D call. As DNA, the CDR3 is TGTGCCACCAGCAGAGATCTATTGGGCACAGATACGCAGTATTTT. Amino acids: CATSRDLLGTDTQYF.